The present T cell receptor beta chain was sequenced within a study of T cell responses to AZD1222 COVID-19 vaccine. Study outcomes and limitations: The peak T cell response came first, and repertoires were sampled only after it. Donors, mostly white British, included more females; clonal diversity was possibly underestimated. Rises in breadth and depth of Spike-specific TCRs came after two AZD1222 doses. Among spike-specific TCRs, nearly half reportedly target unmutated variant regions.

The CDR3 is 15 residues long. Germline V CDR1 and CDR2: SQVTM, ANQGSEA. Trimming took 5 bases from V and 7 from J; bases not matched to a gene: 9. The sample holds a few counts of this clone. What it recognizes is unknown. Method: immunoSEQ multiplex PCR; TCRdb's copy keeps in-frame clones and lacks some. The sample records about 130,000 clones, roughly 89% being singletons. The rearrangement uses TRBV29-1 and TRBJ1-6; 9 nucleotides line up with TRBD1. The source was peripheral blood, collected on day 0 of AZD1222 vaccination. The sequence derives from an adult in good health. DNA for the CDR3: TGCAGCGTTTTCGAAGGGACAGGGACAAATTCACCCCTCCACTTT. As protein: CSVFEGTGTNSPLHF.